This T cell receptor (beta chain) was sequenced in a study of T cells in Graves' hyperthyroidism and ophthalmopathy. Points from the study as a whole: The model's output predicted ophthalmopathy at a median of roughly 6.9 months prior to onset.

This clonotype has just a few counts. No antigen is known for it. Over 18 months, lack of ophthalmopathy progression marked Graves' hyperthyroidism as stable. Orbital computed tomography, thyroid ultrasound, serum thyroxine and TRAb, and clinical symptoms together informed the diagnoses. PBMCs came from less than 11 ml fresh peripheral blood. Regions amplified from RNA transcripts were the TCR beta CDR3 regions. The primer set for the first-round RT-PCR of the TCR CDR3 was HTBI. TCRdb reanalysed the multiplex PCR reads using MiXCR and keeps one entry per CDR3 protein. The sample has 400,000 to 500,000 distinct CDR3 sequences; roughly an eighth are singletons. This CDR3 has 16 amino acids. The V gene's germline CDR1 is SGHTA and CDR2 FQGNSA. V gave up 0 bases and J gave up 0 bases; unmatched junction bases: 1.

The chain has TRBV7-2 and TRBJ1-3; TRBD1 matches 8 bases. The sequence was obtained from a woman aged 18-29 years with Graves' hyperthyroidism. Input material: blood. The CDR3 sequence: CASSLAGQASGNTIYF. In DNA, the CDR3 is TGTGCCAGCAGCTTAGCGGGACAGGCCTCTGGAAACACCATATATTTT.